This paragraph covers one T cell receptor (beta chain) sequence. Its specificity is not known. Isolated RNA was reverse transcribed into cDNA used as the sequencing template. This table comes from immunoSEQ multiplex PCR, and its TCRdb copy is limited to in-frame clones, with some not included. The profile shows 200,000 or so clones, over 45% of them singletons. This sample stems from a study of CD8+ T cells in alopecia areata. Turning to the study itself: Percent affected scalp area, the SALT score, rated treated patients' severity.

Study conclusions and caveats: Higher clonality than in normal scalp was seen in lesional scalp, especially alopecia totalis/universalis.

Noted treatment: oral pan-JAK inhibitor, 5-10 mg twice daily. The V and J ends lost 5 bases and 5 bases, in that order; junction bases with no gene match: 8. Germline V CDR1 and CDR2: SGHTA, FQGTGA. The CDR3 covers 15 residues. The sample was CD4+ T cells sorted from blood, taken at week 24, from a patient treated with tofacitinib. The TCR comes from a human donor with alopecia areata. The rearrangement links TRBV7-3 to TRBJ2-1, with TRBD2 matching 8 bases. This chain's CDR3 is CASSLSGGPNNEQFF. In nucleotides, the CDR3 is TGTGCCAGCAGCCTGAGCGGGGGACCTAACAATGAGCAGTTCTTC.